This TCR beta chain was recorded in a study of T cell responses to AZD1222 COVID-19 vaccine. Study results and limitations: Most donors were white British, females outnumbered males, and clonal diversity was possibly underestimated. Spike-wide coverage was observed for vaccine-associated CD4 TCRs, with dominant responses at 160-218 and 743-854. With two AZD1222 doses given, Spike-specific TCR breadth and depth both rose.

The CDR3 loop spans 14 amino acids. V lost 6 bases and J lost 3; bases outside the gene matches: 2. The V gene's germline CDR1 is MNHEY and CDR2 SVGAGI. The table came from immunoSEQ multiplex PCR; TCRdb's copy has only in-frame clones and leaves some out. The sample includes some 81,000 clones, about 82% of them seen just once. Second doses were pooled across both intervals (about 4 or about 12 weeks). A few counts support this clone. Antigen: not known. The sequence came from an adult who received the AZD1222 COVID-19 vaccine. The specimen comprised peripheral blood, sampled 28 days after the second AZD1222 dose. The rearrangement links TRBV6-5 to TRBJ1-4; 9 bases are a match to TRBD1. The CDR3 region is CASSRTGANEKLFF. CDR3 DNA: TGTGCCAGCAGCCGGACAGGGGCTAATGAAAAACTGTTTTTT.